This T cell receptor beta chain was recorded in a study of human thymus T cells. The study, taken as a whole, reports: Seemingly biased V and J gene usage marked thymic and blood repertoires. There were highly overlapping thymic repertoires among unrelated individuals, as related research reported.

About this clone itself: The target antigen is unknown.

In germline, CDR1 is SGHKS, CDR2 YYEKEE (reference sequence). This CDR3 contains 15 residues. V shed 4 bases and J shed 1 base, with 13 bases lying between them. Profiled with immunoSEQ multiplex PCR; TCRdb holds only in-frame clones, not every one. The sample lists 65,000 to 90,000 clones, roughly 96% occurring once. It was from resections taken during corrective heart surgery that the thymus tissue came. Those donating were healthy Finnish infants in corrective surgery for congenital heart defects. The TCR was taken from a girl under three years old with a congenital heart defect but otherwise immunologically healthy. V and J are TRBV5-5 and TRBJ2-3; no clear D. Sample: thymus tissue. The DNA for the CDR3 is TGTGCCAGCAGCCCTTACCTCGGGTGCACAGATACGCAGTATTTT. Translated: CASSPYLGCTDTQYF. The full variable domain, with the rest looked up from reference TRBV5-5 and TRBJ2-3, is DAGVTQSPTHLIKTRGQQVTLRCSPISGHKSVSWYQQVLGQGPQFIFQYYEKEERGRGNFPDRFSARQFPNYSSELNVNALLLGDSALYLCASSPYLGCTDTQYFGPGTRLTVL.